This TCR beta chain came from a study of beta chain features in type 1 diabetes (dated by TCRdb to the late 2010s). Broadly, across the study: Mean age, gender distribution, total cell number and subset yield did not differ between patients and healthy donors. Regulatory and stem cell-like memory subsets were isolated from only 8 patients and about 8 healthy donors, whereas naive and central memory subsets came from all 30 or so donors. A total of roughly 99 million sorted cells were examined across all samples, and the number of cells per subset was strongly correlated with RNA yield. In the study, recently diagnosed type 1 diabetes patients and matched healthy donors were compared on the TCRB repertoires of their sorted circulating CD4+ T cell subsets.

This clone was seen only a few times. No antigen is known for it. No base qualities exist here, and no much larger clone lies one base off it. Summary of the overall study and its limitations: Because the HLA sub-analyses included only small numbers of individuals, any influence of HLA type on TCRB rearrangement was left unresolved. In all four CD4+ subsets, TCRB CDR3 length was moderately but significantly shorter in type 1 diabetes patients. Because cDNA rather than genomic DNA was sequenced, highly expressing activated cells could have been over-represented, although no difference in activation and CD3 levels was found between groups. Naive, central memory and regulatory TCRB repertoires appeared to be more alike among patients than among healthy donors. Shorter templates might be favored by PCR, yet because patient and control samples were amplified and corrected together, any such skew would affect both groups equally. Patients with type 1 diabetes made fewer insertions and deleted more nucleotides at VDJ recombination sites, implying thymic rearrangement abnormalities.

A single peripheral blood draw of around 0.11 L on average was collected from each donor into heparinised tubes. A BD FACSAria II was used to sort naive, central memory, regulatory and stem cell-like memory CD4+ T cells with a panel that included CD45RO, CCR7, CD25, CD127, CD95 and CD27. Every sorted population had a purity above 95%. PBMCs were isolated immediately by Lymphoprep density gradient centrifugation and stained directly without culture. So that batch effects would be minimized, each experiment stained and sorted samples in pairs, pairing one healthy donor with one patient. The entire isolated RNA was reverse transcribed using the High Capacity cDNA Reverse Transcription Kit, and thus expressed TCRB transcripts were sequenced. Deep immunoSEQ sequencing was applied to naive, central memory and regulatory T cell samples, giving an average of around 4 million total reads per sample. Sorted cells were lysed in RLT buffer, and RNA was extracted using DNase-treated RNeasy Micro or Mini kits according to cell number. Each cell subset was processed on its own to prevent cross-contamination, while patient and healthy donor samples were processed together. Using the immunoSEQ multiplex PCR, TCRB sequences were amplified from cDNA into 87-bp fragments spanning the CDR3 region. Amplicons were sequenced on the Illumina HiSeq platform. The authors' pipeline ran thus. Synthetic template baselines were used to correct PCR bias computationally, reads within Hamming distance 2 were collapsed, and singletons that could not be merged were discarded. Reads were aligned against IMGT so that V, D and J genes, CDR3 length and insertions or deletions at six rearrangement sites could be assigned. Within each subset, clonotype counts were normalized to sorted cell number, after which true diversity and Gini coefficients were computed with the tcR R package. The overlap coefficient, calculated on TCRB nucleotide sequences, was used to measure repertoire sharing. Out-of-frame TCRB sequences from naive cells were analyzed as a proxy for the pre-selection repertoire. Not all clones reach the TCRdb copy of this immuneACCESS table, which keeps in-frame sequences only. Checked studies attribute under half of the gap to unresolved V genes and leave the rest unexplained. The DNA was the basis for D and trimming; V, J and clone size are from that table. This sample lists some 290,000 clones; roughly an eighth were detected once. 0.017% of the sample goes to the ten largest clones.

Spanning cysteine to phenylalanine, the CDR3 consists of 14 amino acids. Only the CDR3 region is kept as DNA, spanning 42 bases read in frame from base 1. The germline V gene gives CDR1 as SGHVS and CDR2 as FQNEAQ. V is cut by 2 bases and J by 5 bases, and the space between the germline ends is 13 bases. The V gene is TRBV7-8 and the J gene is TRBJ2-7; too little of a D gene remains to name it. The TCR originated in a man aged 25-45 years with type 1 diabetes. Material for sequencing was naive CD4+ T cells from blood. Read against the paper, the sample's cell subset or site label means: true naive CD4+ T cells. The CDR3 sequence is CASSLRVLGNEQYF. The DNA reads TGTGCCAGCAGCTTAAGAGTCCTAGGTAACGAGCAGTACTTC.